The clone carrying this T cell receptor beta chain was seen many times. Its specificity is unknown. An end of the junction does not agree with germline; a read error may underlie this. This sample is drawn from a study of post-analysis software for immune sequencing data. On the study more broadly: Disease courses included relapsing-remitting, secondary progressive and progressive-relapsing multiple sclerosis. The study, taken as a whole, reports: When compared against controls, multiple sclerosis patients showed significantly lower normalized Chao1 diversity. Controls had lower frequencies than patients of about five TRBV segments, which included TRBV5-6, TRBV5-1 and TRBV20-1. Co-batched samples clustered tightly together by F measure.

Every TCR beta cDNA library bore unique molecular identifiers. Around 460,000 cDNA molecules came from about 1 to 10 million T cells. In TCRdb, the PCR reads were re-called with MiXCR into one record per CDR3 protein. The table shows some 260,000 distinct CDR3 sequences, with 36% occurring only once. This CDR3 region has 15 residues. The germline V gene encodes CDR1 SGHRS and CDR2 YFSETQ. The sample comprised blood. The sequence was collected from a girl aged 5-17 years with multiple sclerosis. The rearrangement uses TRBV5-1 and TRBJ2-1; 10 nucleotides line up with TRBD2. CDR3 coding DNA: TGTGCCAGCAGTCGTACTAGCGGGGTTTACAATGAGCAGTTCTTC. The encoded protein is CASSRTSGVYNEQFF.